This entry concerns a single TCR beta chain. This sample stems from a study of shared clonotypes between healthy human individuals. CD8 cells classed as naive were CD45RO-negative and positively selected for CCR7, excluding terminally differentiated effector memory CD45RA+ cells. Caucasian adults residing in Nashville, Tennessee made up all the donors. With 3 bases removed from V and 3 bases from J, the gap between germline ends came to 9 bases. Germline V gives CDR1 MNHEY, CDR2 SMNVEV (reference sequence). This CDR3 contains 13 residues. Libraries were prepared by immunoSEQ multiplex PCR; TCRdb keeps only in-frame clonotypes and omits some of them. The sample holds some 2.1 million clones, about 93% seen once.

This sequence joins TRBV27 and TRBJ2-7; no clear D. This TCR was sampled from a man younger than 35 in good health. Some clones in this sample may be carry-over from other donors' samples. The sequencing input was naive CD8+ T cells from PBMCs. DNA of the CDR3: TGTGCCAGCAGTTTCACGGAAGACTACGAGCAGTACTTC. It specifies CASSFTEDYEQYF.